This paragraph reports one T cell receptor beta chain. These data belong to a study of blood T cell repertoires in COVID-19. Study details: Nucleic acid was either cDNA or gDNA, and it came from T cells, B-cell-depleted T cells, or PBMCs.

V trimming: 0 bases; J trimming: 8 bases; junction bases outside the gene matches: 3. This CDR3 contains 14 residues. Germline CDR1 is MNHNS and CDR2 is SASEGT. The method was immunoSEQ multiplex PCR; TCRdb's version includes in-frame clones alone and lacks a portion of them. The sample lists around 330,000 clones; about 89% were seen once. The chain recombines TRBV6-1 with TRBJ1-2, with TRBD1 identical over 10 bases. The sequence derives from a man in his 60s who had recovered from COVID-19. Sequenced material: PBMCs or T cells enriched from blood (not recorded which). CDR3 sequence (DNA): TGTGCCAGCAGTGAAGCGCGGGACAGGGGCGGCTACACCTTC. Translation gives CASSEARDRGGYTF.